The 15 T cell receptor beta chains in this list originate from one sample, sequenced in a study of cytomegalovirus exposure and HLA in healthy donors listed by TCRdb under 2017. To prepare the library, the immunoSEQ multiplex PCR assay was applied. A mixture of 60 forward primers for TCR Vbeta segments and 13 reverse primers for TCR Jbeta segments was used in the multiplex PCR. TCRdb obtained this table from immuneACCESS and retained in-frame rearrangements with V and J assigned. These tables miss some clones; where compared with another copy, unresolved V genes account for less than half of the shortfall, and the remainder is unexplained. A total of some 97,000 clones appear in this sample, approximately 81% of them only once. The biggest ten clones account for 11% to 15% of the sample. Sequences were obtained from PBMCs. All receptors come from a male donor in good health and CMV-seropositive.

The chain employs TRBV7-9 and TRBJ2-3; 13 bases agree with TRBD2. With 5 bases clipped from V and 4 bases from J, the junction kept 6 bases outside the gene matches. Germline CDR1 is SEHNR and CDR2 is FQNEAQ (reference sequence). The CDR3 has 16 residues. In DNA form, the CDR3 reads TGTGCCAGCAGCCCATGGACTAGCGGGGGTTCAGATACGCAGTATTTT. It is translated as CASSPWTSGGSDTQYF.

V and J are TRBV6-5 and TRBJ1-2; the D gene is possibly TRBD1 (5 bases). The CDR3 is made up of 12 amino acids. V was pared by 5 bases and J by 8 bases, with 12 bases between. From germline, CDR1 is MNHEY and CDR2 SVGAGI. CDR3 loop: CASSPQGIGYTF. The CDR3 coding sequence is TGTGCCAGCAGTCCCCAGGGAATCGGCTACACCTTC.

CDR3 coding DNA: TGTGCCAGTAGGCCTCCCACCCCAGGGGCTGATAATGAGCAGTTCTTC. Translation gives CASRPPTPGADNEQFF. V and J are TRBV19 and TRBJ2-1, with D possibly being TRBD1 (6 bases). V lost 6 bases and J 7 bases, leaving 22 bases between the germline ends. The CDR3 loop spans 16 amino acids. Looked up from germline, CDR1 is LNHDA and CDR2 is SQIVND (reference sequence). The variable domain in full, completed from reference TRBV19 and TRBJ2-1, reads DGGITQSPKYLFRKEGQNVTLSCEQNLNHDAMYWYRQDPGQGLRLIYYSQIVNDFQKGDIAEGYSVSREKKESFPLTVTSAQKNPTAFYLCASRPPTPGADNEQFFGPGTRLTVL.

The V and J genes are TRBV9 and TRBJ2-1; 7 bases match TRBD1. CDR3 length equals 18 residues. The ends lost 0 bases at V and 0 bases at J; junction bases unmatched: 9. Germline loops: CDR1 SGDLS, CDR2 YYNGEE. Here the CDR3 reads CASSVGGQWGSSYNEQFF. The CDR3 DNA sequence: TGTGCCAGCAGCGTAGGGGGACAGTGGGGCAGCTCCTACAATGAGCAGTTCTTC.

The chain is built from TRBV6-5 and TRBJ2-3; D unresolved. This CDR3 spans 12 amino acids. Germline V gives CDR1 MNHEY, CDR2 SVGAGI. V lost 6 bases, J lost 4 bases, and 8 bases lay in between. CDR3 sequence: CASRSQSDTQYF. The CDR3 nucleotides read TGTGCCAGCAGGTCACAATCAGATACGCAGTATTTT.

This clone was seen a few times. The rearrangement joins TRBV19 to TRBJ1-6; 7 nucleotides line up with TRBD1. The germline gives CDR1 LNHDA, CDR2 SQIVND (reference sequence). CDR3 size: 17 residues. V lost 3 bases and J lost 0; bases outside the gene matches: 5. The CDR3 sequence: CASSIGQARSYNSPLHF. The CDR3 DNA sequence: TGTGCCAGTAGTATTGGACAGGCCCGCTCCTATAATTCACCCCTCCACTTT.

V gene TRBV30 combines with J gene TRBJ1-5; TRBD1 matches at 8 bases. Germline CDR1 and CDR2: GTSNPN and SVGIG (reference sequence). With 3 bases clipped from V and 0 bases from J, the junction kept 1 base outside the gene matches. The CDR3 sequence is 14 residues long. The DNA for the CDR3 is TGTGCCTGGAGACAGGGGGATAGCAATCAGCCCCAGCATTTT. This codes for CAWRQGDSNQPQHF.

The rearrangement joins TRBV18 to TRBJ1-1; D perhaps matches TRBD1 (6 bases). CDR3 size: 15 residues. V gave up 3 bases and J gave up 0 bases, with 11 bases separating them. Looked up from germline, CDR1 is KGHSH and CDR2 is LQKENI. CDR3 protein: CASSPEQGLNTEAFF. In DNA form, the CDR3 reads TGTGCCAGCTCACCCGAACAGGGTTTGAACACTGAAGCTTTCTTT.

Here the CDR3 reads CASSQDSAGAIYGYTF. CDR3 nucleotide sequence: TGCGCCAGCAGCCAAGACTCGGCAGGGGCAATCTATGGCTACACCTTC. The rearrangement links TRBV4-3 to TRBJ1-2; possible D gene TRBD1, 6 bases. This CDR3 is built from 16 residues. V lost 0 bases and J lost 4, with 15 bases in between. From germline, CDR1 is LGHNA and CDR2 YSLEER.

The chain employs TRBV6-5 and TRBJ2-5; 8 positions match TRBD2. The J call may be in error: the DNA end matches TRBJ2-7 better. This CDR3 contains 15 residues. From germline, CDR1 is MNHEY and CDR2 SVGAGI. CDR3 protein: CASSSPGLGFYEQYF. CDR3 DNA: TGTGCCAGCAGTTCTCCGGGACTAGGCTTTTACGAGCAGTACTTC.

This clone came up a few times. The rearrangement joins TRBV4-2 to TRBJ2-1; TRBD1 might be the D (8 bases). Germline V gene lookup returns CDR1 LGHNA and CDR2 YNFKEQ. The ends were cut back, 5 bases at V and 5 bases at J, with 16 bases in the middle. The CDR3 totals 15 residues. The CDR3 nucleotides are TGTGCCAGCAGCACGAGACAGGGGAGGGACAATGAGCAGTTCTTC. Its translation: CASSTRQGRDNEQFF.

V gene TRBV30 combines with J gene TRBJ2-3; the D gene is possibly TRBD2 (7 bases). This CDR3 is built from 15 residues. CDR1 and CDR2 (germline): GTSNPN, SVGIG (reference sequence). Between the trimmed V and J ends, which lost 0 bases and 3 bases, there was a span of 13 bases. The CDR3 DNA is TGTGCCTGGAGTGTAAGTGGGGGGGCAACAGATACGCAGTATTTT. Its translation is CAWSVSGGATDTQYF. Based on the CDR3 plus reference TRBV30 and TRBJ2-3, the full variable domain is SQTIHQWPATLVQPVGSPLSLECTVEGTSNPNLYWYRQAAGRGLQLLFYSVGIGQISSEVPQNLSASRPQDRQFILSSKKLLLSDSGFYLCAWSVSGGATDTQYFGPGTRLTVL.

The chain has TRBV7-2 and TRBJ2-7, with 12 bases matching TRBD2. The CDR3 has 14 residues. Per germline, CDR1 SGHTA and CDR2 FQGNSA. The J segment lost 6 bases and the V segment lost 5 bases, leaving 5 bases of the junction unmatched. CDR3 nucleotide sequence: TGTGCCAGCAGCACGACTAGCGGGGGCCGCGAGCAGTACTTC. Its translation: CASSTTSGGREQYF.

The chain couples TRBV5-5 to TRBJ1-2; D unresolved. V lost 7 bases and J 4 bases, leaving 17 bases between the germline ends. The CDR3 has 14 amino acids. Germline CDR1 SGHKS, CDR2 YYEKEE (reference sequence). The chain's CDR3 is CASSQVAGLYGYTF. CDR3 nucleotides: TGTGCCAGCTCCCAAGTGGCAGGCCTCTATGGCTACACCTTC.

Only a few counts were recorded for this clone. This chain joins TRBV4-1 and TRBJ2-7; D is ambiguous. CDR3 length equals 13 residues. The V gene's germline CDR1 is MGHRA and CDR2 YSYEKL. The V and J ends lost 1 base and 4 bases respectively, with 8 bases between them. CDR3 residues: CASSQATLYEQYF. In nucleotides, the CDR3 is TGCGCCAGCAGCCAAGCTACCCTTTACGAGCAGTACTTC.